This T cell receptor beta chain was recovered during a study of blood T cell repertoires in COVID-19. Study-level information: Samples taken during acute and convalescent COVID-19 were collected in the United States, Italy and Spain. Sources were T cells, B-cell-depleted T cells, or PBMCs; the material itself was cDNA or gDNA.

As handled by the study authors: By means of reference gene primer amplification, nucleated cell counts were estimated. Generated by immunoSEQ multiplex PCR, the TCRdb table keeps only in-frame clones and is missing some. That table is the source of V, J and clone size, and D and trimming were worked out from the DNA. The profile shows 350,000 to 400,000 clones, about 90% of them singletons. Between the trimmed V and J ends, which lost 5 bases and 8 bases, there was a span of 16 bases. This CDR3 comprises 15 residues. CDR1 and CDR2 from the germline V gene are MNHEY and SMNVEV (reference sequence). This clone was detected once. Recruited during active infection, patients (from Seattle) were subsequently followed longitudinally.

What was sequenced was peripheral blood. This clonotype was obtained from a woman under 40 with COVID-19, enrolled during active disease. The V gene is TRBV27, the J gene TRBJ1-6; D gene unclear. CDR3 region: CASSKFRAADSPLHF. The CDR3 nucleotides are TGTGCCAGCAGTAAGTTCCGTGCGGCAGATTCACCCCTCCACTTT.